This T cell receptor delta chain was identified during a study of gamma-delta T cells after stem cell transplantation. TCRdb used CATT to re-call clones from the RT-PCR reads. The sample carries over a thousand delta-chain clones, around 13% recorded once. A note on this clone: A read error likely explains why the TCRdb protein, taken from a much larger clone, differs from this DNA's translation at residue 15; the protein shown is translated from the DNA.

CDR3 length equals 19 residues. Germline V lookup: CDR1 GEAIGNYY, CDR2 EKD. The sample taken for sequencing was gamma-delta T cells. This sequence was found in a human donor. It is not recorded whose cells these are; they may come from a transplant donor. The chain uses TRDV2 and TRDJ1, with 13 nucleotides matching TRDD3. CDR3 coding DNA: TGTGCCTGTGACTCCGTACTGGGGGATACGCTGGTTACCACCTATAAACTCATCTTT. It is translated as CACDSVLGDTLVTTYKLIF.